The clone carrying this T cell receptor beta chain was counted a few times. Its antigen remains unidentified. TCRdb ran MiXCR on the reads and lists one entry per CDR3 protein. The sample contains 350,000 to 400,000 distinct CDR3 sequences, about 35% of which appear only once. These data originate in a study of T cell repertoires in cytomegalovirus infection. Germline V CDR1 and CDR2: SGHTA, FQGNSA. The CDR3 has 12 residues. The germline V and J ends were trimmed by 5 bases and 4 bases, with 5 bases remaining between them. The sequencing here drew on cultured PBMCs, taken from culture after CMV antigen stimulation. The TCR sequence derives from a human donor in good health (CMV status not recorded). Some clones in this sample may be carry-over from other donors' samples. V is TRBV7-2 and J is TRBJ2-2; unclear D gene. The CDR3 DNA reads as TGTGCCAGCAGCGCACCCACCGGGGAGCTGTTTTTT. Amino acid sequence: CASSAPTGELFF.